This T cell receptor beta chain was obtained from a study of T cell repertoires in cytomegalovirus infection. Overall study: As its CMV epitopes, the study selected recently identified HLA-C-restricted and well-studied HLA-B-restricted targets.

Germline V gene lookup returns CDR1 DFQATT and CDR2 SNEGSKA (reference sequence). CDR3 size: 15 residues. V lost 0 bases to trimming and J lost 5 bases, with 16 bases between them. Using its own MiXCR run on the reads, TCRdb lists one record per CDR3 protein. Found here are about 770,000 distinct CDR3 sequences, approximately 32% of them singletons; the top ten hold under 15%. With respect to this clonotype: Its antigen remains unknown.

Whole-study findings and limits: CMV carriers with the relevant HLA were identified by cumulative public TCR beta family frequency. CMV-specific TCR beta clonotypes restricted by HLA-C were the ones dominating the ex vivo response.

Sequences were derived from cultured CD8+ T cells from PBMCs, sampled from culture after CMV antigen stimulation. The chain recombines TRBV20-1 with TRBJ2-5; D is unclear. The receptor comes from a human donor in good health (CMV status not recorded). Some clones in this sample may be carry-over from other donors' samples. The CDR3 protein is CSARDLEAPRETQYF. CDR3 in DNA: TGCAGTGCTAGAGATTTAGAAGCCCCCAGGGAGACCCAGTACTTC.